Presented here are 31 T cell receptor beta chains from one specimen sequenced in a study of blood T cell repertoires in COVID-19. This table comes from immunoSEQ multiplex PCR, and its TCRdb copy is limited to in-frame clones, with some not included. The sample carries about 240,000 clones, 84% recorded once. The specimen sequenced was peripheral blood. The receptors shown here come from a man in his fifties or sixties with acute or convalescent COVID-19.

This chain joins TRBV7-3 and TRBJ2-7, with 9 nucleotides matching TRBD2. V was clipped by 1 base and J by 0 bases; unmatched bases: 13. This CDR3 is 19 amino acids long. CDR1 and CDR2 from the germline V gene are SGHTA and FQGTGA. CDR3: CASSLKGEIAGDLSYEQYF. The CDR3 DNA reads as TGTGCCAGCAGCTTAAAGGGCGAGATAGCGGGAGACCTCTCCTACGAGCAGTACTTC.

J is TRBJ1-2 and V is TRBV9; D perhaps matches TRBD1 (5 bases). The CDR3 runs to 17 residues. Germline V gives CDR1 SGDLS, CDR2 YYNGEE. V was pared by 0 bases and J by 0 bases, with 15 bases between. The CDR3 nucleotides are TGTGCCAGCAGCGTAGGCGGGACGGATGCGCCTAACTATGGCTACACCTTC. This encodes CASSVGGTDAPNYGYTF.

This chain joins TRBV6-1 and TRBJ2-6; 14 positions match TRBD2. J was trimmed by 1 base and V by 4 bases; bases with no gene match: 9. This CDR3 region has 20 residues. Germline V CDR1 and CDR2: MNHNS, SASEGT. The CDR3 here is CASSVYSGTSGSSGANVLTF. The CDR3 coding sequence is TGTGCCAGCAGTGTCTACTCCGGGACTAGCGGGAGTTCTGGGGCCAACGTCCTGACTTTC.

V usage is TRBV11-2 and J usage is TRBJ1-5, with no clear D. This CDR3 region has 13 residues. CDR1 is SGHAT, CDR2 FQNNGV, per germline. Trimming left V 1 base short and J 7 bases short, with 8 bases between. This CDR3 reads CASSLGIQQPQHF. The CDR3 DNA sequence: TGTGCCAGCAGCTTAGGCATTCAGCAGCCCCAGCATTTT.

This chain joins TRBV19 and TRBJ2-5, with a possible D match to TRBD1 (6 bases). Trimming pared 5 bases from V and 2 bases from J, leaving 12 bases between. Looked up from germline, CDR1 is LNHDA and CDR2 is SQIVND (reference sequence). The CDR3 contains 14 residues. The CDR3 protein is CASSPGTQQETQYF. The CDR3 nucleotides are TGTGCCAGTAGTCCCGGGACACAGCAAGAGACCCAGTACTTC.

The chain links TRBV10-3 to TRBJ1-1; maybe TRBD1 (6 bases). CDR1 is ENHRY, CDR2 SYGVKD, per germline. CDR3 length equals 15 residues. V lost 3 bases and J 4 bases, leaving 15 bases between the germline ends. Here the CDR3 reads CAISEQGWQSTEAFF. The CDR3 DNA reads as TGTGCCATCAGTGAACAGGGCTGGCAATCCACTGAAGCTTTCTTT.

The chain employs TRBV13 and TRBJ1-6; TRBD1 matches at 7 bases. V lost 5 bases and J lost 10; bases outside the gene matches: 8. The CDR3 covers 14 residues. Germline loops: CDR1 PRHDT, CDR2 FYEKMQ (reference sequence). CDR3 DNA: TGTGCCAGCAGCCTTCGACAGGGTCCCTCACCCCTCCACTTT. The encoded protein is CASSLRQGPSPLHF.

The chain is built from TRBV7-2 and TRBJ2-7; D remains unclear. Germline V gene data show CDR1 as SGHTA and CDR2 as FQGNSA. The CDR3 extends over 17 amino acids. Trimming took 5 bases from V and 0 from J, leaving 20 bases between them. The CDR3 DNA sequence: TGTGCCAGCAGCCCTAATGTACTAAGGTTACTCTCCTACGAGCAGTACTTC. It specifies CASSPNVLRLLSYEQYF.

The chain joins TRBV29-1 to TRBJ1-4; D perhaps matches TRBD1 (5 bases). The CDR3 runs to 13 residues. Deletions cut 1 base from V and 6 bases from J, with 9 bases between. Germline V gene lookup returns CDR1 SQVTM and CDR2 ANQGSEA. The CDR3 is CSVEGGNHEKLFF. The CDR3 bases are TGCAGCGTTGAAGGGGGCAATCATGAAAAACTGTTTTTT.

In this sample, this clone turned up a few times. The CDR3 DNA reads TGCGCCAGCGGGACTACGTGGGAGACCCAGTACTTC. As protein: CASGTTWETQYF. V usage is TRBV5-1 and J usage is TRBJ2-5, with 7 nucleotides matching TRBD2. CDR3 length: 12 amino acids. Germline V CDR1 and CDR2: SGHRS, YFSETQ. V was pared by 7 bases and J by 5 bases, with 5 bases of the junction left unmatched. Using reference TRBV5-1 and TRBJ2-5 for the parts outside the CDR3, the full variable domain is KAGVTQTPRYLIKTRGQQVTLSCSPISGHRSVSWYQQTPGQGLQFLFEYFSETQRNKGNFPGRFSGRQFSNSRSEMNVSTLELGDSALYLCASGTTWETQYFGPGTRLLVL.

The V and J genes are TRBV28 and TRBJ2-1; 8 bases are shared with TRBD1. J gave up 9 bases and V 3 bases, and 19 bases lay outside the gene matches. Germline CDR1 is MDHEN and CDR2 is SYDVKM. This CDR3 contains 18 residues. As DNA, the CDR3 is TGTGCCAGCAGTTTGGGCTGGGATGGACAGGGCCTTTCGCGTGAGCAGTTCTTC. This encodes CASSLGWDGQGLSREQFF.

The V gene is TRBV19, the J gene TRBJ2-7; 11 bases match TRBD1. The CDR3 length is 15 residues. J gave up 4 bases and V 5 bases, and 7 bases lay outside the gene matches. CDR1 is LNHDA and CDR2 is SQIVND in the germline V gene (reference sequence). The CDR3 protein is CASSPGQGASYEQYF. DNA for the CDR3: TGTGCCAGTAGTCCCGGACAGGGGGCGTCGTACGAGCAGTACTTC. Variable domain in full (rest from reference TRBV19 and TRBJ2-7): DGGITQSPKYLFRKEGQNVTLSCEQNLNHDAMYWYRQDPGQGLRLIYYSQIVNDFQKGDIAEGYSVSREKKESFPLTVTSAQKNPTAFYLCASSPGQGASYEQYFGPGTRLTVT.

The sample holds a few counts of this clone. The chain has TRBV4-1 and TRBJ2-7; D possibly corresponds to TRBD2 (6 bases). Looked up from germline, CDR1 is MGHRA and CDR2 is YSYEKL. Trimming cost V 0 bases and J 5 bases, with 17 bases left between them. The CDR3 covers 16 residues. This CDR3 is CASSQDPGALGHEQYF. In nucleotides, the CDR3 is TGCGCCAGCAGCCAAGACCCGGGAGCCCTGGGTCACGAGCAGTACTTC.

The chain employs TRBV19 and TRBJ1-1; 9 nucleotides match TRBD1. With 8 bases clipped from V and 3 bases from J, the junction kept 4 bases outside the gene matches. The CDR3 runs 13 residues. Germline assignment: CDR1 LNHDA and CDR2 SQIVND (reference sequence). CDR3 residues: CASYRDRDTEAFF. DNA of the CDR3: TGTGCCAGTTACCGGGACAGGGACACTGAAGCTTTCTTT.

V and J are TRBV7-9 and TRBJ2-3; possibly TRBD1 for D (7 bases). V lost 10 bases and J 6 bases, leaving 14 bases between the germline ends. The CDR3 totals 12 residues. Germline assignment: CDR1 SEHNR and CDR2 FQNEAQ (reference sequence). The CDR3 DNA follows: TGTGCCACGCGGCAGGGGGGCGATACGCAGTATTTT. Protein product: CATRQGGDTQYF. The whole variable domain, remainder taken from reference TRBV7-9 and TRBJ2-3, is DTGVSQNPRHKITKRGQNVTFRCDPISEHNRLYWYRQTLGQGPEFLTYFQNEAQLEKSRLLSDRFSAERPKGSFSTLEIQRTEQGDSAMYLCATRQGGDTQYFGPGTRLTVL.

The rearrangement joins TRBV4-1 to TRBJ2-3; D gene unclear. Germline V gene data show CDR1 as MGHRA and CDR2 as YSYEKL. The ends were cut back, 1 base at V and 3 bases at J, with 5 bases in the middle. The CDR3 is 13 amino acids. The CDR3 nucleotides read TGCGCCAGCAGCCAAGTACAGACAGATACGCAGTATTTT. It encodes CASSQVQTDTQYF.

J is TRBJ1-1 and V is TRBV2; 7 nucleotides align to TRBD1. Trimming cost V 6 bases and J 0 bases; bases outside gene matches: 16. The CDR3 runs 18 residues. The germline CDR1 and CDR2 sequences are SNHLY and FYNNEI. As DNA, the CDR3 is TGTGCCAGCAGAGTCGACAGGGAACACCCACTCATGAACACTGAAGCTTTCTTT. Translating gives CASRVDREHPLMNTEAFF.

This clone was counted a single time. In DNA, the CDR3 is TGTGCCAGCAGCCAAGGGACTAGCGGGAGCTTCCGAAATACGCAGTATTTT. Amino acid sequence: CASSQGTSGSFRNTQYF. The V gene is TRBV3-1 (or the pseudogene TRBV3-2), the J gene TRBJ2-3; 13 bases fit TRBD2. CDR1 LGHDT and CDR2 YNNKEL come from the germline V gene (reference sequence). Germline trimming cut 1 base from V and 7 bases from J; bases unmatched to any gene: 8. This CDR3 region has 17 residues.

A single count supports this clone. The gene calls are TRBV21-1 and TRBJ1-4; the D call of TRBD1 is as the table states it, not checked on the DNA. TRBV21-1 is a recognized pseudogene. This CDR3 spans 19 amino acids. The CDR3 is CASSSWGHLRGSTNEKLFF. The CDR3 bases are TGTGCCAGCAGCTCCTGGGGACACCTTAGGGGGTCAACTAATGAAAAACTGTTTTTT.

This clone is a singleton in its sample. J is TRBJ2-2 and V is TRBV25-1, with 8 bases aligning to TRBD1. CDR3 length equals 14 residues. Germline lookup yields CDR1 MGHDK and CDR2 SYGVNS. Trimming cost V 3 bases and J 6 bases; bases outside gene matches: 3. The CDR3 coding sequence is TGTGCCAGCAGTGATACAGGGGGATCCGGGGAGCTGTTTTTT. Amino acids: CASSDTGGSGELFF.

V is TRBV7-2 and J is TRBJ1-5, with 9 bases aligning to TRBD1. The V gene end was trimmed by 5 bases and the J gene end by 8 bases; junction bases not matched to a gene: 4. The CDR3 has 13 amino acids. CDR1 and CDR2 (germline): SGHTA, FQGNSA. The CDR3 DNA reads TGTGCCAGCAGCCGGGACAGGGAAGAGCCCCAGCATTTT. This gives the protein CASSRDREEPQHF.

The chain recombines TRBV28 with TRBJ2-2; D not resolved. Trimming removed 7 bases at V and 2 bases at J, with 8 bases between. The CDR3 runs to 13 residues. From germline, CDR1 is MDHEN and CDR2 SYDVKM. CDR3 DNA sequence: TGTGCCAGCACCTCCCCCAACACCGGGGAGCTGTTTTTT. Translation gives CASTSPNTGELFF.

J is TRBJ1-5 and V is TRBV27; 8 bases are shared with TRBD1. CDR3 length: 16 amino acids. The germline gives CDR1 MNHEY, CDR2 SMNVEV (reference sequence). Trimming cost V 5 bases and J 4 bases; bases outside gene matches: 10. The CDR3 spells CASSIVGTGLNQPQHF. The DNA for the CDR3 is TGTGCCAGCAGTATAGTGGGGACAGGCTTGAATCAGCCCCAGCATTTT.

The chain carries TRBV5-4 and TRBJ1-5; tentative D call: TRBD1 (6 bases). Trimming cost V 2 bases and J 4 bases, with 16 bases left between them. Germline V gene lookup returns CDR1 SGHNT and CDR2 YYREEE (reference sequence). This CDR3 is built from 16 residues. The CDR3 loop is CASSFGGPGMNQPQHF. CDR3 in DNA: TGTGCCAGCAGCTTCGGGGGGCCCGGGATGAATCAGCCCCAGCATTTT.

The chain's CDR3 is CASSLAGTLYEQYF. As DNA, the CDR3 is TGTGCCAGCAGCTTAGCGGGGACTCTCTACGAGCAGTACTTC. This sequence joins TRBV7-8 and TRBJ2-7, with D perhaps TRBD2 (6 bases). CDR3 length equals 14 residues. The ends were cut back, 0 bases at V and 3 bases at J, with 9 bases in the middle. In germline, CDR1 is SGHVS, CDR2 FQNEAQ.

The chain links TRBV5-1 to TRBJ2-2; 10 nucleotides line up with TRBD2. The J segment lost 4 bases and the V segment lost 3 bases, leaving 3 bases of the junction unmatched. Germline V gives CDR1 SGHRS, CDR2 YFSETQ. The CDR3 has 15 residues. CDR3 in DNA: TGCGCCAGCAGCTCCGGACTAGCGGTCACCGGGGAGCTGTTTTTT. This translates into CASSSGLAVTGELFF.

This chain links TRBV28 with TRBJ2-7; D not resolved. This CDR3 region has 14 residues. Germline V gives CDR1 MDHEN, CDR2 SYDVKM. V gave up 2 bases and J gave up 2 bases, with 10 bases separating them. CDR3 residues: CASSLSSLPYEQYF. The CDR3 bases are TGTGCCAGCAGTTTAAGTAGTCTGCCCTACGAGCAGTACTTC.

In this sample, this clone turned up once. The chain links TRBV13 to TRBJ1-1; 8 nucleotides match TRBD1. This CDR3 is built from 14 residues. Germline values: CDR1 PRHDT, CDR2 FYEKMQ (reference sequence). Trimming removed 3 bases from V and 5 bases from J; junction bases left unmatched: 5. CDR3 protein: CASSFTGGRTEAFF. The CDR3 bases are TGTGCCAGCAGCTTTACAGGGGGAAGAACTGAAGCTTTCTTT.

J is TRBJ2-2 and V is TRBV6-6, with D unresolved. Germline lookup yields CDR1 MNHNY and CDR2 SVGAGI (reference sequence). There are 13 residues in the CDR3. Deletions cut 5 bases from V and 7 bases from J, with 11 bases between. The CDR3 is CASSPHPIGELFF. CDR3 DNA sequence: TGTGCCAGCAGTCCCCACCCTATCGGGGAGCTGTTTTTT.

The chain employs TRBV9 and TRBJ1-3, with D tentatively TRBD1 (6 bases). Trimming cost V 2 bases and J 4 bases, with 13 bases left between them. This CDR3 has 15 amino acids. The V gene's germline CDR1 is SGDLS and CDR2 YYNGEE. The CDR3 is CASSVWSGDGNTIYF. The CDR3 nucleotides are TGTGCCAGCAGCGTGTGGTCAGGGGACGGAAACACCATATATTTT.

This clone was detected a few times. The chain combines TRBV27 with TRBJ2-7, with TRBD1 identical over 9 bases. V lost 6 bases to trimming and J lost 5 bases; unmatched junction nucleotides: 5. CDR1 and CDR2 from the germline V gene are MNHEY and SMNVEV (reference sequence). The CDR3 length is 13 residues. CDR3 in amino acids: CASSGQGSHEQYF. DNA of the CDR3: TGTGCCAGCAGCGGACAGGGGTCTCACGAGCAGTACTTC.